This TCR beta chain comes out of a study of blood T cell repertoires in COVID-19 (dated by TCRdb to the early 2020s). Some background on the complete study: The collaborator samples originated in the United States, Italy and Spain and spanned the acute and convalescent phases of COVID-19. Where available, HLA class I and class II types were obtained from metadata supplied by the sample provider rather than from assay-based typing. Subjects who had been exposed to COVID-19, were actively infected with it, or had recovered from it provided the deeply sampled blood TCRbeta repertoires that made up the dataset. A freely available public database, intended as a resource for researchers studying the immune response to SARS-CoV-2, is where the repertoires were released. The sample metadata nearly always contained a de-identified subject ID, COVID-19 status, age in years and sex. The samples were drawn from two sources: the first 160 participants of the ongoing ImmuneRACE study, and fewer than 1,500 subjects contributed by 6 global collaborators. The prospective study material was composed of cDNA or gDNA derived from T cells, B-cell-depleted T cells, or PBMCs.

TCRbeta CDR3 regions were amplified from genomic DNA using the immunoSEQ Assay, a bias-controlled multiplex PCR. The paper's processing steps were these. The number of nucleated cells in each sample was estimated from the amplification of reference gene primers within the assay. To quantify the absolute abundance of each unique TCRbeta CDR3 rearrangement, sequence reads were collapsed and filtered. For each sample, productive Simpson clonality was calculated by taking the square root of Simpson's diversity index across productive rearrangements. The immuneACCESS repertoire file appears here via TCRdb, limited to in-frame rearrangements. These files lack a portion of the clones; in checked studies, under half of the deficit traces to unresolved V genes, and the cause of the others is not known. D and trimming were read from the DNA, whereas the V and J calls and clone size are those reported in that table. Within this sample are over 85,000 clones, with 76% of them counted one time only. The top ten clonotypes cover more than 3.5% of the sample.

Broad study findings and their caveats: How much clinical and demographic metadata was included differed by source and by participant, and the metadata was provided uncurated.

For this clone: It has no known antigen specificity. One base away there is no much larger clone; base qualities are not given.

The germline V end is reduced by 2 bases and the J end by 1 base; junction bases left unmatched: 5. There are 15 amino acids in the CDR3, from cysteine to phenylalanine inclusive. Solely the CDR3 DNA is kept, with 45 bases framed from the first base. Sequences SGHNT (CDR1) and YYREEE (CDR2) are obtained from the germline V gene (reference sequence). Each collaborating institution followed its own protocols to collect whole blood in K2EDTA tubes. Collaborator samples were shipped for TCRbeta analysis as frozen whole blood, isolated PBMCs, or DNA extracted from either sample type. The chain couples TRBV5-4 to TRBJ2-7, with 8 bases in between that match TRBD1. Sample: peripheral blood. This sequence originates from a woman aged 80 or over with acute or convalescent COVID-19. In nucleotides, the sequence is TGTGCCAGCAGCTTAGGGACAGGAGGTTCCTACGAGCAGTACTTC. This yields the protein CASSLGTGGSYEQYF. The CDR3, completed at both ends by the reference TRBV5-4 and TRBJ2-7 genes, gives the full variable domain ETGVTQSPTHLIKTRGQQVTLRCSSQSGHNTVSWYQQALGQGPQFIFQYYREEENGRGNFPPRFSGLQFPNYSSELNVNALELDDSALYLCASSLGTGGSYEQYFGPGTRLTVT.